This TCR beta chain was identified during a study of T cells in Graves' hyperthyroidism and ophthalmopathy. General study results and limits: A 13 V-J signature model discriminated ophthalmopathy versus stable hyperthyroidism. Model output signaled ophthalmopathy a median approximately 6 months ahead of onset.

CDR3 length: 12 amino acids. Germline-derived CDR1 and CDR2 are DFQATT and SNEGSKA (reference sequence). Template material for amplifying TCR beta CDR3 regions consisted of RNA transcripts. TCR CDR3 underwent first-round RT-PCR with the HTBI primer set. TCRdb recomputed calls from the multiplex PCR reads with MiXCR, one row per CDR3 protein. The sample lists almost 500,000 distinct CDR3 sequences, roughly 22% occurring once. Diagnoses were made from clinical symptoms, serum measures (thyroxine and TRAb), thyroid ultrasound and orbital computed tomography. To note about this clonotype: Its target is unknown.

The V and J genes are TRBV20-1 and TRBJ1-3; D is ambiguous. The sequenced sample consisted of blood. This clonotype originated in a woman aged 70-85 years with Graves' ophthalmopathy. The CDR3 loop reads CGIWSSGNTIYF. DNA for the CDR3: TGCGGAATATGGAGTTCTGGAAACACCATATATTTT.